This T cell receptor beta chain came from a study of cytomegalovirus exposure and HLA in healthy donors. On this clone: Its antigen is still unknown.

The study's findings and limits: DRB1 had the most TCR associations and HLA-C the fewest, a later analysis found, with rates varying by HLA locus. Presence/absence analyses treated sequencing depth as roughly uniform across donors.

The PCR employed 60 Vbeta primers together with 13 Jbeta primers. Clones were sequenced by immunoSEQ multiplex PCR, and TCRdb holds only the in-frame ones, with some missing. The sample's table shows over 30,000 clones. V lost 6 bases to trimming and J lost 5 bases; unmatched junction nucleotides: 9. The germline V gene encodes CDR1 MNHEY and CDR2 SVGAGI. This CDR3 is 14 amino acids long. Sequences were obtained from PBMCs. This sequence originates from a man between 35 and 55 years old in good health and CMV-seronegative. The chain links TRBV6-5 to TRBJ1-1, with TRBD1 identical over 7 bases. In DNA form, the CDR3 reads TGTGCCAGCAGCCTTATTACAGGGGTAACTGAAGCTTTCTTT. Translating it yields CASSLITGVTEAFF.